Listed below are T cell receptor beta chains from one sample, sequenced in a study of Graves' ophthalmopathy and Graves' hyperthyroidism. TCRdb passed the multiplex PCR reads through MiXCR, listing each CDR3 protein once. The sample lists 350,000 or so distinct CDR3 sequences, 15% to 20% occurring once. Sample: peripheral blood. Receptor source: an adult man with Graves' ophthalmopathy. The CDR3 runs from the conserved cysteine through the conserved F or W. Fields, in order: CDR3 length, J gene, V gene, CDR3 protein.

>14|TRBJ2-5|TRBV12-3/TRBV12-4
CASRALDRQETQYF
>16|TRBJ2-5|TRBV19
CASSRTGTRLIETQYF
>15|TRBJ2-4|TRBV4-3
CASSQTGGAKNIQYF
>19|TRBJ1-1|TRBV7-8
CASSLVVRGREGLNTEAFF
>17|TRBJ2-5|TRBV28
CASVTFGGGAGRETQYF
>15|TRBJ1-5|TRBV20-1
CSAHRDGVINQPQHF
>16|TRBJ2-5|TRBV5-1
CASSGGQGQPQETQYF
>17|TRBJ2-7|TRBV12-3/TRBV12-4
CASSQGGQGKFSYEQYF
>15|TRBJ2-2|TRBV28
CASSLGWDRTGELFF
>14|TRBJ1-1|TRBV5-1
CASSSGVTGTEAFF
>15|TRBJ1-2|TRBV7-2
CASSFSPGSVYGYTF
>13|TRBJ1-1|TRBV7-2
CASSFRGGAGAFF
>13|TRBJ1-2|TRBV2
CASAAEASGGYTF
>10|TRBJ2-7|TRBV20-1
CSAVSYEQYF
>13|TRBJ1-1|TRBV6-5
CASRSGQYTEAFF
>16|TRBJ1-1|TRBV19
CASSIAVVHTNTEAFF
>11|TRBJ1-6|TRBV2
CASLNSSPLHF
>13|TRBJ2-7|TRBV6-5
CASRYTGKNEQYF
>16|TRBJ2-2|TRBV6-4
CASSDSGQGGTGELFF
>14|TRBJ1-5|TRBV5-1
CASSLEPGNQPQHF
>17|TRBJ1-6|TRBV11-1
CASSPGHSSSYNSPLHF
>15|TRBJ2-7|TRBV11-2
CASSLWEGRPHEQYF
>15|TRBJ2-5|TRBV15
CATSSRGLAVEAQYF
>18|TRBJ1-5|TRBV11-2
CASSLVLGRVGSNQPQHF
>13|TRBJ2-7|TRBV6-1
CAISPGPSREQYF
>13|TRBJ2-7|TRBV6-5
CASSYSKDHEQYF
>13|TRBJ2-3|TRBV12-3/TRBV12-4
CASSTLQGDTQYF